A selection of T cell receptor beta chains follows, all from one sample in a study of shared clonotypes between healthy human individuals. Profiling relied on immunoSEQ multiplex PCR, and the TCRdb table lists in-frame clones only, not all of them. The table records about 2.5 million clones, 80% to 95% of them present only once. Sequenced input: naive CD4+ T cells from PBMCs. These receptor sequences come from a man aged 18 to 29 in good health. Some clones in this sample may be carry-over from other donors' samples. The CDR3 runs from the conserved cysteine through the conserved F or W. The order of the fields is clone size, J gene, V gene, D gene, CDR3 DNA, CDR3 protein. D genes are given only for firm matches. The listing skips clone size in some rows; elsewhere it reads once, few, many or a size class.

>-|TRBJ2-5|TRBV4-2|TRBD2
TGTGCCAGCAGCCAGGGGCTAGCGGGAGCATCGGGAGAGACCCAGTACTTC
CASSQGLAGASGETQYF
>-|TRBJ2-2|TRBV6-1|-
TGTGCCAGCAGTGAGAGGCGACCCCCCGGGGAGCTGTTTTTT
CASSERRPPGELFF
>-|TRBJ2-2|TRBV10-2|-
TGCGCCAGCAGTGAGCCGACCAGCACCGGGGAGCTGTTTTTT
CASSEPTSTGELFF
>-|TRBJ1-2|TRBV19|-
TGTGCCAGTAGCTGGAGTGCTAACTATGGCTACACCTTC
CASSWSANYGYTF
>-|TRBJ2-5|TRBV5-1|-
TGCGCCAGCAGCGTCTCCGGGACCGCGGAGGAGACCCAGTACTTC
CASSVSGTAEETQYF
>few|TRBJ1-4|TRBV30|TRBD1
TGTGCCTGGAAGACTTGGGGACAGGGGAATGAAAAACTGTTTTTT
CAWKTWGQGNEKLFF
>once|TRBJ1-2|TRBV28|-
TGTGCCAGCAGGACAACAGGGCACTATGGCTACACCTTC
CASRTTGHYGYTF
>-|TRBJ2-4|TRBV6-4|-
TGTGCCGGGTACGGGGCCACCATTCAGTACTTC
CAGYGATIQYF
>-|TRBJ2-1|TRBV19|TRBD2
TGTGCCAGTAGTATCGGTGCTAGCGGGAACCTCTACAATGAGCAGTTCTTC
CASSIGASGNLYNEQFF
>-|TRBJ2-5|TRBV6-1|-
TGTGCCAGCAGGCGGGGAATCCAAGAGACCCAGTACTTC
CASRRGIQETQYF
>-|TRBJ1-3|TRBV10-3|-
TGTGCCATCAGTGCCCCAACCCAGAATCCCACCATATATTTT
CAISAPTQNPTIYF
>-|TRBJ2-7|TRBV30|TRBD1
TGTGCCTGGAGTATTTGGGACAGGGGTTACGAGCAGTACTTC
CAWSIWDRGYEQYF
>-|TRBJ2-5|TRBV27|TRBD1
TGTGCCAGCGGGCCCGCCTGGGGACAGGGGGCGTCAGAGACCCAGTACTTC
CASGPAWGQGASETQYF
>-|TRBJ2-6|TRBV5-1|-
TGCGCCAGCAGCTTGGGGGCAGGGGCCGGGGCCAACGTCCTGACTTTC
CASSLGAGAGANVLTF
>-|TRBJ2-5|TRBV12-5|-
TGTGCTAGTGGCCCCCCCGACAGGGAGGGGACCCAGTACTTC
CASGPPDREGTQYF
>-|TRBJ1-5|TRBV28|-
TGTGCCAGCAGTTCTCCAAGGACAGAACCCCAGCATTTT
CASSSPRTEPQHF
>-|TRBJ1-5|TRBV11-3|TRBD1
TGTGCCAGCAGCTTAGATCATTCGGACAGGGGGAGTCAGCCCCAGCATTTT
CASSLDHSDRGSQPQHF
>once|TRBJ2-2|TRBV7-3|TRBD2
TGTGCCAGCAGCGTCGGGACTAGCGGGAACACCGGGGAGCTGTTTTTT
CASSVGTSGNTGELFF
>-|TRBJ1-2|TRBV28|-
TGTGCCAGCAGGCGCGGGGGGGAGAATGGCTACACCTTC
CASRRGGENGYTF
>-|TRBJ2-3|TRBV5-1|TRBD1
TGCGCCAGCAGCCAGGGACAGCACACAGATACGCAGTATTTT
CASSQGQHTDTQYF
>few|TRBJ1-1|TRBV6-5|-
TGTGCCAGCAGTCCAGGGGTTACTGAAGCTTTCTTT
CASSPGVTEAFF
>-|TRBJ1-3|TRBV6-1|-
TGTGCCAGCAGTGAAACAGGGATGGGCGGAAACACCATATATTTT
CASSETGMGGNTIYF
>once|TRBJ2-7|TRBV7-9|-
TGTGCCAGCAGCTTAGGGGGGTTGGGCTTCCCAAGCTCCTACGAGCAGTACTTC
CASSLGGLGFPSSYEQYF
>-|TRBJ2-5|TRBV7-3|-
TGTGCCAGCAGCTTGAATGCGGAAGAGACCCAGTACTTC
CASSLNAEETQYF
>-|TRBJ2-5|TRBV11-1|-
TGTGCCAGCAGCGACCTTATGGGGGGGCCGCAAGAGACCCAGTACTTC
CASSDLMGGPQETQYF
>-|TRBJ2-1|TRBV12-5|TRBD2
TGTGCTAGTGGACTCGGACTAGCGGGACTCAATGAGCAGTTCTTC
CASGLGLAGLNEQFF
>-|TRBJ2-7|TRBV27|-
TGTGCCAGCAGTTTAGTAACTCGCCACGAGCAGTACTTC
CASSLVTRHEQYF
>-|TRBJ1-1|TRBV10-3|TRBD1
TGTGCCATCAGTGACCCAACTCCCGGGACAGCGGAAGCTTTCTTT
CAISDPTPGTAEAFF
>-|TRBJ2-7|TRBV5-6|-
TGTGCCAGCAGGGAAAACAAGTACACCTACGAGCAGTACTTC
CASRENKYTYEQYF
>-|TRBJ1-4|TRBV18|-
TGTGCCAGCTCACCGGCAGGGAGCGAAAAACTGTTTTTT
CASSPAGSEKLFF
>-|TRBJ2-1|TRBV6-4|-
TGTGCCAGCAGCCGCGCCCCTCGGGGCCTGAATGAGCAGTTCTTC
CASSRAPRGLNEQFF
>-|TRBJ1-5|TRBV28|-
TGTGCCAGCAGTTTAAGGGCTGTTCTTAGCAATCAGCCCCAGCATTTT
CASSLRAVLSNQPQHF
>-|TRBJ1-2|TRBV7-3|TRBD1
TGTGCCAGCAGCTTAACCGGACAGGTGGGCTCTGGCTACACCTTC
CASSLTGQVGSGYTF
>few|TRBJ1-1|TRBV28|-
TGTGCCACCTCGGGACATCCCGGAGAAACTGAAGCTTTCTTT
CATSGHPGETEAFF
>once|TRBJ2-7|TRBV28|-
TGTGCCAGCAGTCGCCCGGGACACCGGGGGAGAGGGGAGCAGTACTTC
CASSRPGHRGRGEQYF
>-|TRBJ2-7|TRBV29-1|-
TGCAGCGTCCTATTCTACGAGCAGTACTTC
CSVLFYEQYF
>once|TRBJ2-2|TRBV5-1|-
TGCGCCAGCAGCCCGGGACCCGCGAACACCGGGGAGCTGTTTTTT
CASSPGPANTGELFF
>-|TRBJ2-3|TRBV19|-
TGTGCCAGTACCCCCCGAGGCGGCTGGAGCACAGATACGCAGTATTTT
CASTPRGGWSTDTQYF
>-|TRBJ1-1|TRBV5-5|-
TGTGCCAGCAGCGACCCCGGGGTGGGGGACACTGAAGCTTTCTTT
CASSDPGVGDTEAFF
>-|TRBJ2-1|TRBV30|TRBD2
TGTGCCTGGAAGTCTAGCGGCGGTCGGAATGAGCAGTTCTTC
CAWKSSGGRNEQFF
>-|TRBJ2-2|TRBV5-1|TRBD1
TGCGCCAGCAGCATGGACAGGGCCCCGGCCACCGGGGAGCTGTTTTTT
CASSMDRAPATGELFF
>-|TRBJ1-2|TRBV7-6|-
TGTGCCAGCAGCTCCAACCTAGGCTATGGCTACACCTTC
CASSSNLGYGYTF
>-|TRBJ1-4|TRBV4-1|TRBD1
TGCGCCAGCAGCCAACCGACAAAGGACAGGGGTAAAAAACTGTTTTTT
CASSQPTKDRGKKLFF
>-|TRBJ1-2|TRBV10-3|-
TGTGCCATCAGGGGGTGGGACTATGGCTACACCTTC
CAIRGWDYGYTF
>once|TRBJ2-7|TRBV6-1|-
TGTGCCAGCAGTGAAGCGGGGGTCTACTCCTACGAGCAGTACTTC
CASSEAGVYSYEQYF
>-|TRBJ1-5|TRBV28|-
TGTGCCAGCAGTTTAACCGGGAATCAGCCCCAGCATTTT
CASSLTGNQPQHF
>-|TRBJ2-7|TRBV6-4|-
TGTGCCAGCAGTCTCTATACCGGGACGGATTACGAGCAGTACTTC
CASSLYTGTDYEQYF
>-|TRBJ2-7|TRBV6-6|-
TGTGCCAGCAGCAGAACCGGGCCACCCTACGAGCAGTACTTC
CASSRTGPPYEQYF
>-|TRBJ2-7|TRBV28|TRBD1
TGTGCCAGCAGTGGACAGGGGGCTACGAAGATCTACGAGCAGTACTTC
CASSGQGATKIYEQYF
>-|TRBJ1-5|TRBV20-1|-
TGCAGTGTCTCGGGAGTTCAGCCCCAGCATTTT
CSVSGVQPQHF
>-|TRBJ2-7|TRBV5-4|TRBD1
TGTGCCAGCAGCCTTCGGACAGGGGCGGGATACGAGCAGTACTTC
CASSLRTGAGYEQYF
>-|TRBJ2-7|TRBV28|-
TGTGCCAGCAGTTCCCCCCCCGGTGGGGGCTACGAGCAGTACTTC
CASSSPPGGGYEQYF
>once|TRBJ2-2|TRBV7-3|-
TGTGCCAGCAGCTTAGCTCGGGGCACCGGGGAGCTGTTTTTT
CASSLARGTGELFF
>-|TRBJ1-2|TRBV28|-
TGTGCCAGCAGTTTGTGGCAGAACTATGGCTACACCTTC
CASSLWQNYGYTF
>-|TRBJ1-1|TRBV30|-
TGTGCCTGGAGTGACGACCGGACGGGGGCTTTCTTT
CAWSDDRTGAFF